This passage covers 31 T cell receptor beta chains from one sample sequenced in a study of OX40 agonist ivuxolimab in advanced cancers. Assay: immunoSEQ multiplex PCR; the TCRdb copy retains only in-frame clones and omits some. This sample has tens of thousands of clones, with around 90% found just once. This material consisted of CD4+ or CD8+ T cells sorted from blood, taken in a trial of the OX40 agonist ivuxolimab. These receptors all come from an adult with an advanced solid tumor such as melanoma, head and neck, liver or kidney cancer.

CDR3: CASSAFEGNQPQHF. DNA for the CDR3: TGTGCCAGCAGTGCATTCGAGGGCAATCAGCCCCAGCATTTT. The chain couples TRBV6-1 to TRBJ1-5; D uncertain. Trimming shortened V by 4 bases and J by 2 bases, and 9 bases separated the two germline ends. The CDR3 is made up of 14 amino acids. Germline loops: CDR1 MNHNS, CDR2 SASEGT.

J is TRBJ2-7 and V is TRBV5-5, with a tentative D call TRBD2 (7 bases). From germline, CDR1 is SGHKS and CDR2 YYEKEE (reference sequence). Trimming pared 5 bases from V and 2 bases from J, leaving 14 bases between. The CDR3 consists of 14 residues. The CDR3 sequence is CASRASGGPYEQYF. The CDR3 nucleotides read TGTGCCAGCAGGGCTTCCGGGGGGCCCTACGAGCAGTACTTC.

This clone was observed a handful of times. V and J are TRBV19 and TRBJ1-5; 8 bases fit TRBD1. CDR1 and CDR2 (germline): LNHDA, SQIVND (reference sequence). Trimming at V came to 3 bases and at J to 0 bases, leaving 19 bases not matched to a gene. This CDR3 comprises 21 residues. The DNA of the CDR3 is TGTGCCAGTAGTATGCAGGATGGAGGGACAGGACTTATTCATAGCAATCAGCCCCAGCATTTT. It is translated as CASSMQDGGTGLIHSNQPQHF.

This chain uses TRBV19 with TRBJ1-6, with 10 bases fitting TRBD1. The CDR3 has 15 amino acids. After removal of 4 bases from V and 7 bases from J, the junction contained 4 bases not matched to a gene. The germline V gene has CDR1 LNHDA and CDR2 SQIVND (reference sequence). CDR3: CASSKPGQGNSPLHF. CDR3 bases: TGTGCCAGTAGTAAACCGGGACAGGGGAATTCACCCCTCCACTTT.

The rearrangement uses TRBV19 and TRBJ2-1, with D maybe TRBD2 (7 bases). Per the germline V gene, CDR1 is LNHDA and CDR2 is SQIVND (reference sequence). Trimming took 0 bases from V and 5 from J, leaving 14 bases between them. The CDR3 extends over 16 amino acids. CDR3 DNA sequence: TGTGCCAGTAGTATAGAGGGGGGGGCGCTTGACAATGAGCAGTTCTTC. Translating gives CASSIEGGALDNEQFF.

The chain combines TRBV6-1 with TRBJ2-3; D could derive from TRBD1 or TRBD2 (5 bases each). Trimming cost V 2 bases and J 6 bases, with 15 bases left between them. Germline V gives CDR1 MNHNS, CDR2 SASEGT. CDR3 length equals 15 residues. CDR3: CASSEPGTTRDTQYF. The CDR3 bases are TGTGCCAGCAGTGAACCGGGGACCACCAGGGATACGCAGTATTTT.

The chain joins TRBV18 to TRBJ1-5; 11 nucleotides line up with TRBD1. CDR3 length equals 16 residues. With 4 bases clipped from V and 1 base from J, the junction kept 3 bases outside the gene matches. Germline V CDR1 and CDR2: KGHSH, LQKENI. The CDR3 bases are TGTGCCAGCTCACTGGGACAGGGGGTGAGCAATCAGCCCCAGCATTTT. Translating it yields CASSLGQGVSNQPQHF.

The rearrangement uses TRBV5-6 and TRBJ2-5; possibly TRBD2 for D (5 bases). This CDR3 is 18 amino acids long. Germline-derived CDR1 and CDR2 are SGHDT and YYEEEE. Trimming removed 4 bases from V and 1 base from J, with 23 bases in between. The CDR3 loop is CASSRRSGILLLQETQYF. The CDR3 DNA sequence: TGTGCCAGCAGCCGTCGGTCGGGGATTCTTCTCCTCCAAGAGACCCAGTACTTC.

This chain uses TRBV5-4 with TRBJ2-1; 11 bases line up with TRBD2. Germline assignment: CDR1 SGHNT and CDR2 YYREEE (reference sequence). V dropped 2 bases and J dropped 4; count of bases not matched to a gene: 2. The CDR3 consists of 15 residues. CDR3 in amino acids: CASSFSGGAYNEQFF. The CDR3 DNA reads as TGTGCCAGCAGCTTTAGCGGGGGGGCTTACAATGAGCAGTTCTTC.

The chain recombines TRBV5-1 with TRBJ2-3; 12 bases fit TRBD2. Germline CDR1 and CDR2: SGHRS and YFSETQ. The trim removed 3 bases at V and 4 bases at J, leaving 9 bases unmatched. The CDR3 sequence is 17 residues long. CDR3 sequence reads: CASSSRPSGGAPDTQYF. Here the CDR3 DNA reads TGCGCCAGCAGCTCAAGACCTAGCGGGGGGGCCCCAGATACGCAGTATTTT.

The chain uses TRBV18 and TRBJ1-2; no reliable D call. This CDR3 contains 16 residues. Germline assignment: CDR1 KGHSH and CDR2 LQKENI. V lost 5 bases and J 4 bases, leaving 20 bases between the germline ends. CDR3 region: CASSSQRVENGYGYTF. In DNA, the CDR3 is TGTGCCAGCTCATCCCAACGTGTGGAAAACGGCTATGGCTACACCTTC.

This CDR3 reads CASRLAGVGETQYF. CDR3 DNA: TGTGCCAGCAGATTAGCGGGGGTCGGGGAGACCCAGTACTTC. This chain joins TRBV6-1 and TRBJ2-5; 9 bases align to TRBD2. The CDR3 has 14 residues. With V trimmed by 6 bases and J by 5 bases, 7 bases remained unmatched. Germline CDR1 reads MNHNS; CDR2 reads SASEGT.

In this sample, this clone turned up once. The chain employs TRBV5-5 and TRBJ2-3, with D perhaps assigned TRBD1 or TRBD2 (6 bases each). The V end lost 4 bases, the J end lost 7 bases, and 16 bases lay between the germline ends. CDR3 length equals 14 residues. The germline CDR1 and CDR2 sequences are SGHKS and YYEKEE (reference sequence). The CDR3, as DNA: TGTGCCAGCAGCGGAATCTCAGGGGACTATACGCAGTATTTT. It is translated as CASSGISGDYTQYF.

This chain connects TRBV18 to TRBJ1-6; TRBD1 matches 8 bases. The CDR3 has 17 amino acids. Germline CDR1 reads KGHSH; CDR2 reads LQKENI. V lost 6 bases and J lost 7; bases outside the gene matches: 14. As DNA, the CDR3 is TGTGCCAGCTCGCCCTATGGGACAGGTGGGACGAATTCACCCCTCCACTTT. Protein: CASSPYGTGGTNSPLHF.

The rearrangement links TRBV5-6 to TRBJ1-6; 10 bases align to TRBD1. The CDR3 runs 15 residues. Germline lookup yields CDR1 SGHDT and CDR2 YYEEEE. The junction had 5 bases not matched to a gene; V was cut back by 4 bases and J by 7 bases. This CDR3 reads CASSEGDRGNSPLHF. CDR3 nucleotide sequence: TGTGCCAGCAGCGAAGGGGACAGGGGAAATTCACCCCTCCACTTT.

The chain has TRBV5-4 and TRBJ1-2; 7 bases map to TRBD1. J was trimmed by 3 bases and V by 4 bases; bases with no gene match: 9. The CDR3 is 15 residues long. CDR1 is SGHNT, CDR2 YYREEE, per germline (reference sequence). As DNA, the CDR3 is TGTGCCAGCAGCCCCCAACAGGGGAGAGACTATGGCTACACCTTC. It codes for CASSPQQGRDYGYTF.

The rearrangement links TRBV5-6 to TRBJ2-7; 8 nucleotides align to TRBD1. CDR1 SGHDT and CDR2 YYEEEE come from the germline V gene. The CDR3 consists of 16 residues. Trimming took 2 bases from V and 4 from J; bases not matched to a gene: 11. The CDR3 loop is CASSFETGGPRYEQYF. As DNA, the CDR3 is TGTGCCAGCAGCTTTGAAACAGGGGGGCCCCGGTACGAGCAGTACTTC.

This CDR3 reads CASSLGPGRGETQYF. CDR3 coding DNA: TGTGCCAGCAGCTTAGGTCCGGGACGCGGAGAGACCCAGTACTTC. The chain uses TRBV11-2 and TRBJ2-5; D is perhaps TRBD1 or TRBD2 (5 bases each). V was trimmed by 1 base and J by 4 bases, leaving 13 bases between them. The CDR3 runs to 15 residues. Germline lookup yields CDR1 SGHAT and CDR2 FQNNGV.

This clone was detected only a few times. The sample has other DNA sequences that encode this CDR3 too. The genes are TRBV5-4 and TRBJ1-3; D gene ambiguous. The CDR3 runs 15 residues. Germline CDR1 is SGHNT and CDR2 is YYREEE (reference sequence). Trimming removed 0 bases at V and 0 bases at J, with 7 bases between. The CDR3 coding sequence is TGTGCCAGCAGCTTGGACACCCGCTCTGGAAACACCATATATTTT. Translating it yields CASSLDTRSGNTIYF.

V gene TRBV6-5 combines with J gene TRBJ1-4; D unresolved. CDR3 length equals 11 residues. CDR1 MNHEY and CDR2 SVGAGI come from the germline V gene. Deletions cut 5 bases from V and 10 bases from J, with 8 bases between. The CDR3 loop reads CASSLHGKLFF. CDR3 DNA: TGTGCCAGCAGTCTCCATGGAAAACTGTTTTTT.

V gene TRBV6-5 combines with J gene TRBJ1-2, with 7 bases aligning to TRBD1. The CDR3 contains 12 residues. Germline CDR1 is MNHEY and CDR2 is SVGAGI. J lost 8 bases, V lost 6 bases, and 6 bases had no gene match. CDR3 DNA sequence: TGTGCCAGCAGCATGAGAGGGGGCGGCTACACCTTC. Translated: CASSMRGGGYTF.

The rearrangement links TRBV19 to TRBJ1-2, with a tentative D call TRBD1 (5 bases). V was shortened by 3 bases and J by 5 bases, with 19 bases between the two germline ends. The CDR3 is made up of 16 amino acids. Germline lookup yields CDR1 LNHDA and CDR2 SQIVND (reference sequence). The CDR3 coding sequence is TGTGCCAGTAGTATCAGAGGTGGAGGGGCGGGGTATGGCTACACCTTC. This sequence encodes CASSIRGGGAGYGYTF.

The V call is TRBV5-4, the J call TRBJ2-1, with TRBD2 identical over 11 bases. From germline, CDR1 is SGHNT and CDR2 YYREEE (reference sequence). Germline trimming cut 3 bases from V and 6 bases from J; bases unmatched to any gene: 5. The CDR3 has 15 residues. Here the CDR3 DNA reads TGTGCCAGCAGCTGGGGCCTAGCGGGGGGCAATGAGCAGTTCTTC. Translating it yields CASSWGLAGGNEQFF.

The rearrangement uses TRBV6-5 and TRBJ2-7; TRBD2 matches at 10 bases. The CDR3 is 14 residues long. The germline V gene encodes CDR1 MNHEY and CDR2 SVGAGI. J was trimmed by 5 bases and V by 7 bases; bases with no gene match: 8. CDR3 bases: TGTGCCAGCAATAAGCGGGGGGGCAACCACGAGCAGTACTTC. This translates into CASNKRGGNHEQYF.

This clone has more than one count but fewer than ten. V is TRBV6-1 and J is TRBJ2-3; D not certain. The ends were cut back, 2 bases at V and 0 bases at J, with 9 bases in the middle. Germline V gene lookup returns CDR1 MNHNS and CDR2 SASEGT. This CDR3 has 15 residues. The CDR3 DNA sequence: TGTGCCAGCAGTGAACATGGCGGTAGCACAGATACGCAGTATTTT. The encoded protein is CASSEHGGSTDTQYF.

J is TRBJ2-7 and V is TRBV4-2; no clear D gene. The CDR3 is made up of 14 amino acids. The V gene lost 8 bases and the J gene lost 2 bases, with 16 bases spanning the gap. Germline V gene data show CDR1 as LGHNA and CDR2 as YNFKEQ. Written as DNA, the CDR3 is TGTGCCAGCGGACCCCTGACGGTACCCTACGAGCAGTACTTC. Its protein product is CASGPLTVPYEQYF.

The chain has TRBV25-1 and TRBJ1-1; D may be TRBD1 (5 bases). V lost 6 bases to trimming and J lost 2 bases, with 13 bases between them. Germline lookup yields CDR1 MGHDK and CDR2 SYGVNS. The CDR3 is made up of 14 amino acids. In DNA, the CDR3 is TGTGCCAGCAGCACCGGGACCAGAAACACTGAAGCTTTCTTT. This sequence encodes CASSTGTRNTEAFF.

J is TRBJ1-3 and V is TRBV6-1; D gene ambiguous. Germline values: CDR1 MNHNS, CDR2 SASEGT. V lost 7 bases to trimming and J lost 11 bases, with 12 bases between them. The length of the CDR3 is 11 residues. CDR3 in amino acids: CASTGKQAIYF. Here the CDR3 DNA reads TGTGCCAGCACCGGGAAGCAGGCCATATATTTT.

The CDR3 spells CASSVMGRETQYF. In nucleotides, the CDR3 is TGTGCCAGCAGCGTAATGGGCCGGGAGACCCAGTACTTC. This chain connects TRBV11-2 to TRBJ2-5; no definite D call. V lost 5 bases and J lost 5, with 12 bases in between. The germline V gene has CDR1 SGHAT and CDR2 FQNNGV. The CDR3 covers 13 residues.

The chain combines TRBV4-1 with TRBJ2-1; 8 bases fit TRBD1. V shed 4 bases, J shed 4 bases, and the junction held 12 bases outside the gene matches. The CDR3 is made up of 17 amino acids. Germline V gene lookup returns CDR1 MGHRA and CDR2 YSYEKL. CDR3 sequence (DNA): TGCGCCAGCAGCCGCCCAACCGGGACAGGTTTATACAATGAGCAGTTCTTC. It codes for CASSRPTGTGLYNEQFF.

The chain carries TRBV18 and TRBJ1-1, with no clear D. Germline V gives CDR1 KGHSH, CDR2 LQKENI. With 1 base removed from V and 5 bases from J, the gap between germline ends came to 17 bases. This CDR3 has 16 amino acids. The CDR3 sequence: CASSPQRLGRETEAFF. CDR3 DNA sequence: TGTGCCAGCTCACCACAACGATTGGGGAGGGAGACTGAAGCTTTCTTT. The full variable domain, in which reference TRBV18 and TRBJ1-1 provide the parts outside the CDR3, is NAGVMQNPRHLVRRRGQEARLRCSPMKGHSHVYWYRQLPEEGLKFMVYLQKENIIDESGMPKERFSAEFPKEGPSILRIQQVVRGDSAAYFCASSPQRLGRETEAFFGQGTRLTVV.